Listed below are T cell receptor beta chains from one sample, sequenced in a study of cytomegalovirus exposure and HLA in healthy donors. Sequencing used immunoSEQ multiplex PCR; TCRdb keeps in-frame clones, though not all of them. The table shows 85,000 to 120,000 clones, with just over 70% occurring only once. Sequences were obtained from PBMCs. These TCRs come from a boy younger than 18 in good health and CMV-seronegative. CDR3s include the opening cysteine and the closing phenylalanine or tryptophan. D genes are given only for firm matches. Size values are once, few and many counts, or a class for expanded clones, and some rows have none.

TRBV11-3	NA	TRBJ1-3	NA	TGTGCCAGCAGCTTAGCCAGGGCCTCTGGAAACACCATATATTTT	CASSLARASGNTIYF
TRBV27	few	TRBJ2-7	TRBD1	TGTGCCAGCAGTTTCTGGGACAGACCCTACGAGCAGTACTTC	CASSFWDRPYEQYF
TRBV7-2	NA	TRBJ2-6	TRBD1	TGTGCCAGCAGACGAAGGGACAGATCACTACACGGGGCCAACGTCCTGACTTTC	CASRRRDRSLHGANVLTF
TRBV27	NA	TRBJ2-3	TRBD2	TGTGCCAGCCGTACAGCTAGCGGGAACACAGATACGCAGTATTTT	CASRTASGNTDTQYF
TRBV27	NA	TRBJ2-1	TRBD2	TGTGCCAGCAAAGGACTAGCGGTAAGCTCCTACAATGAGCAGTTCTTC	CASKGLAVSSYNEQFF
TRBV5-1	NA	TRBJ2-3	TRBD1	TGCGCCAGCAGCAAAGACAAACAGGGGAATACGCAGTATTTT	CASSKDKQGNTQYF
TRBV5-8	NA	TRBJ1-6	TRBD1	TGTGCCAGCAGCCTATCCGGGACAGGTCTATCACCCCTCCACTTT	CASSLSGTGLSPLHF
TRBV4-2	NA	TRBJ2-7	TRBD2	TGTGCCAGCAGCCAAGAGGGCCTAGGAGTAGGACTAGCGGGAGGGGCCTCGTCCTACGAGCAGTACTTC	CASSQEGLGVGLAGGASSYEQYF
TRBV15	NA	TRBJ1-5	NA	TGTGCCACCAGCAGACGCGGGGGTGGCGGCAATCAGCCCCAGCATTTT	CATSRRGGGGNQPQHF
TRBV5-1	NA	TRBJ1-1	TRBD1	TGCGCCAGCAGTCTTTTCCAGGGGGCGAACACTGAAGCTTTCTTT	CASSLFQGANTEAFF
TRBV27	NA	TRBJ1-2	NA	TGTGCCAGCAGTTTCCCAGCTAACTATGGCTACACCTTC	CASSFPANYGYTF
TRBV27	NA	TRBJ1-2	NA	TGTGCCAGCTCTACAGGGAACTATGGCTACACCTTC	CASSTGNYGYTF
TRBV7-2	NA	TRBJ2-7	TRBD1	TGTGCCAGCAGCTTAGAGGGGGCCGGTGAGCAGTACTTC	CASSLEGAGEQYF
TRBV18	NA	TRBJ2-7	TRBD1	TGTGCCAGCTCACCACCCCCGGGACAGGGGACCTACGAGCAGTACTTC	CASSPPPGQGTYEQYF
TRBV7-2	NA	TRBJ2-1	TRBD2	TGTGCCAGCAGCTTGGGACTAGCGGGGAATGAGCAGTTCTTC	CASSLGLAGNEQFF
TRBV18	NA	TRBJ2-5	TRBD1	TGTGCCAGCTCACCACCGGGCGGACAGGGAGAGACCCAGTACTTC	CASSPPGGQGETQYF
TRBV27	NA	TRBJ1-5	NA	TGTGCCAGCAGTTTACTGGGGAAGGGGGATCAGCCCCAGCATTTT	CASSLLGKGDQPQHF
TRBV6-1	few	TRBJ2-7	NA	TGTGCCAGCAGTGAAGTTTGGGACACCCCCTACGAGCAGTACTTC	CASSEVWDTPYEQYF
TRBV28	NA	TRBJ1-5	NA	TGTGCCAGCAGTTTCCGGGGGCAGCCCCAGCATTTT	CASSFRGQPQHF
TRBV4-1	NA	TRBJ2-5	NA	TGCGCCAGCAGCCAAGAATCGGCAGGGGACGCGACCCAGTACTTC	CASSQESAGDATQYF
TRBV23-1	NA	TRBJ2-7	NA	TGCGCCAGCAGTCTACCCCTCCTGAGAGAATACGAGCAGTACTTC	CASSLPLLREYEQYF
TRBV4-3	NA	TRBJ1-1	TRBD1	TGCGCCAGCAGCCGGACAGGGAGGCACACTGAAGCTTTCTTT	CASSRTGRHTEAFF
TRBV4-1	NA	TRBJ1-2	NA	TGCGCCAGCAGCCAGCGTGGAGAGTATGGCTACACCTTC	CASSQRGEYGYTF
TRBV5-1	NA	TRBJ1-2	NA	TGCGCCAGCAGCTTGGTTTCAGGGGTAATTAACTATGGCTACACCTTC	CASSLVSGVINYGYTF
TRBV9	NA	TRBJ1-5	TRBD1	TGTGCCAGCAGCGTCGGGACAGGAGGTAGCAATCAGCCCCAGCATTTT	CASSVGTGGSNQPQHF
TRBV7-6	NA	TRBJ2-1	TRBD1	TGTGCCAGCAGCTTAGCTGGGACAGGGGGCTATGAGCAGTTCTTC	CASSLAGTGGYEQFF
TRBV5-1	NA	TRBJ1-6	TRBD1	TGCGCCAGCAGCTGGGACAGGGGTCGTTCACCCCTCCACTTT	CASSWDRGRSPLHF
TRBV28	NA	TRBJ2-7	NA	TGTGCCAGCAGTTTTATCAGATTTGGCGAGCAGTACTTC	CASSFIRFGEQYF
TRBV7-9	NA	TRBJ2-1	NA	TGTGCCAGCAGCCCCCCGTACTCCTACAATGAGCAGTTCTTC	CASSPPYSYNEQFF
TRBV6-5	NA	TRBJ2-2	NA	TGTGCCGGAGGGCGGGGTCCCGCCGGGGAGCTGTTTTTT	CAGGRGPAGELFF
TRBV7-9	NA	TRBJ2-1	NA	TGTGCCAGCAGCCTTCTACGTTCCTACAATGAGCAGTTCTTC	CASSLLRSYNEQFF
TRBV2	once	TRBJ1-2	TRBD1	TGTGCCAGCAGTGAGGACAGGGGGCGAATACGGTATGGCTACACCTTC	CASSEDRGRIRYGYTF
TRBV28	NA	TRBJ1-5	NA	TGTGCCAGCAGCGGACAAAACGGGAGCCATCAGCCCCAGCATTTT	CASSGQNGSHQPQHF
TRBV30	NA	TRBJ1-1	NA	TGTGCCTGGACCCGTTCCGCGGGGAACACTGAAGCTTTCTTT	CAWTRSAGNTEAFF
TRBV4-2	NA	TRBJ1-1	TRBD1	TGTGCCAGCAGCCCCAAGAAGGGACAGGGGGACCTGATGAACACTGAAGCTTTCTTT	CASSPKKGQGDLMNTEAFF
TRBV4-1	few	TRBJ2-1	NA	TGCGCCAGCAGCCAAGATACAGGGTATCGGGTCGATGAGCAGTTCTTC	CASSQDTGYRVDEQFF
TRBV6-6	NA	TRBJ1-3	TRBD1	TGTGCCAGCAGTGGGACAGGATCCGGAAACACCATATATTTT	CASSGTGSGNTIYF
TRBV14	NA	TRBJ2-5	NA	TGTGCCAGCGATTTCTCGATCGGGGGGCCCCAGTACTTC	CASDFSIGGPQYF
TRBV7-9	NA	TRBJ1-4	NA	TGTGCCAGCAGCTTAGACGGGGGTTTGGGAGAAAAACTGTTTTTT	CASSLDGGLGEKLFF
TRBV2	NA	TRBJ2-7	TRBD1	TGTGCCAGTCGATTGGACAGGGCTCGCGAGCAGTACTTC	CASRLDRAREQYF
TRBV6-4	few	TRBJ1-2	NA	TGTGCCAGCAGTGACTCAGCGGAGGAGACCTATGGCTACACCTTC	CASSDSAEETYGYTF
TRBV6-5	once	TRBJ2-7	NA	TGTGCCAGCAGTTCAAATTACGAGCAGTACTTC	CASSSNYEQYF
TRBV5-1	NA	TRBJ1-2	NA	TGCGCCAGCAGCTTCGACGGGGACTATGGCTACACCTTC	CASSFDGDYGYTF
TRBV5-1	NA	TRBJ1-2	TRBD1	TGCGCCAGCAGCCGAAACGACAGGGTAGATGGCTACACCTTC	CASSRNDRVDGYTF
TRBV18	NA	TRBJ2-7	NA	TGTGCCAGCTCACCGACTGGCTCCTACGAGCAGTACTTC	CASSPTGSYEQYF
TRBV10-3	few	TRBJ1-5	NA	TGTGCCATCAGTGAGGGAGCTCAGCCCCAGCATTTT	CAISEGAQPQHF
TRBV6-5	once	TRBJ2-5	TRBD1	TGTGCCAGCAGCCGCCTGGACAGGCTGGAGACCCAGTACTTC	CASSRLDRLETQYF
TRBV5-6	few	TRBJ1-5	NA	TGTGCCAGCAGCTGCTTAGGAGGTATTACCAACAATAGCAATCAGCCCCAGCATTTT	CASSCLGGITNNSNQPQHF
TRBV5-1	NA	TRBJ1-5	NA	TGCGCCAGCAGCTTTGGAGGGGAAGGCAATCAGCCCCAGCATTTT	CASSFGGEGNQPQHF
TRBV2	NA	TRBJ2-7	TRBD1	TGTGCCAGCATTATCGACAGGGGCCACGAGCAGTACTTC	CASIIDRGHEQYF
TRBV28	NA	TRBJ2-7	NA	TGTGCCAGCAGTTTACCGACGGAGGGAGGCTACGAGCAGTACTTC	CASSLPTEGGYEQYF